The rows below give T cell receptor beta chains drawn from one sample of a study of blood T cell repertoires in COVID-19. This table comes from immunoSEQ multiplex PCR, and its TCRdb copy is limited to in-frame clones, with some not included. The sample lists tens of thousands of clones, approximately 84% occurring once. What was sequenced was peripheral blood. Receptors originate from a human donor in a cohort sampled during active COVID-19. Each CDR3 is given with its conserved first and last residue. Each record gives: clone size, CDR3 length, V gene, J gene, D gene, CDR3 protein, CDR3 DNA. A D gene is named only where the DNA matches it firmly. Size is stated for part of the rows, as once, few or many counts, or as a class when the clone is expanded.

>-|16|TRBV27|TRBJ1-3|-
CASSSHLGVFGNTIYF
TGTGCCAGCAGTTCCCACTTAGGGGTCTTTGGAAACACCATATATTTT
>-|19|TRBV21-1|TRBJ1-5|-
CASSKLLTTGQGAGQPQHF
TGTGCCAGCAGCAAACTATTGACGACGGGACAGGGGGCAGGGCAGCCCCAGCATTTT
>-|19|TRBV2|TRBJ2-2|TRBD2
CASSEGLAGGPFQSGELFF
TGTGCCAGCAGTGAAGGACTAGCGGGGGGGCCTTTTCAGTCCGGGGAGCTGTTTTTT
>-|14|TRBV5-3|TRBJ1-3|-
CARTPTTGRDTIYF
TGTGCCAGAACCCCCACAACAGGGAGGGACACCATATATTTT
>-|13|TRBV5-1|TRBJ2-5|TRBD2
CASRSGIQETQYF
TGCGCCAGCAGAAGCGGGATCCAAGAGACCCAGTACTTC
>-|13|TRBV30|TRBJ2-7|TRBD1
CAWQAGGIYEQYF
TGTGCCTGGCAAGCAGGGGGCATATACGAGCAGTACTTC
>-|13|TRBV5-6|TRBJ2-7|-
CASSWGVSYEQYF
TGTGCCAGCAGCTGGGGAGTCTCCTACGAGCAGTACTTC
>-|14|TRBV24-1|TRBJ2-2|TRBD1
CATSSTGVTGELFF
TGTGCCACCAGTTCGACAGGGGTCACCGGGGAGCTGTTTTTT
>-|14|TRBV5-4|TRBJ1-5|-
CASSFERDNQPQHF
TGTGCCAGCAGCTTTGAGAGGGACAATCAGCCCCAGCATTTT
>-|12|TRBV29-1|TRBJ2-4|TRBD2
CSVGEGLNIQYF
TGCAGCGTTGGGGAGGGGTTGAACATTCAGTACTTC
>-|13|TRBV3-1/TRBV3-2|TRBJ1-1|-
CASSPTTNTEAFF
TGTGCCAGCAGCCCGACAACGAACACTGAAGCTTTCTTT
>-|14|TRBV6-6|TRBJ2-3|-
CASCSGDLTDTQYF
TGTGCCAGCTGTTCGGGGGACCTCACAGATACGCAGTATTTT
>-|13|TRBV9|TRBJ2-7|-
CASSAGSAYEQYF
TGTGCCAGCAGCGCGGGGTCGGCCTACGAGCAGTACTTC
>once|16|TRBV13|TRBJ2-6|TRBD1
CASSETGAAGANVLTF
TGTGCCAGCAGCGAAACAGGGGCTGCTGGGGCCAACGTCCTGACTTTC
>-|13|TRBV12-3/TRBV12-4|TRBJ1-3|-
CASGQYSGNTIYF
TGTGCCAGCGGGCAGTACTCTGGAAACACCATATATTTT
>-|16|TRBV14|TRBJ2-3|-
CASSQRLEASTDTQYF
TGTGCCAGCAGCCAACGACTAGAGGCTAGCACAGATACGCAGTATTTT
>-|16|TRBV7-8|TRBJ1-2|TRBD1
CASSLTYSGGGASYTF
TGTGCCAGCAGCTTAACTTACAGTGGAGGGGGCGCGAGCTACACCTTC
>-|15|TRBV30|TRBJ2-1|TRBD2
CAWSGRLAGSNEQFF
TGTGCCTGGAGTGGCAGACTAGCGGGGAGCAATGAGCAGTTCTTC
>-|15|TRBV5-1|TRBJ2-7|TRBD1
CASSPGTGGPYEQYF
TGCGCCAGCAGCCCCGGGACAGGGGGCCCCTACGAGCAGTACTTC
>once|16|TRBV11-2|TRBJ2-1|TRBD2
CASSTRTSGGYNEQFF
TGTGCCAGCAGCACGAGGACTAGCGGGGGCTACAATGAGCAGTTCTTC
>once|14|TRBV5-1|TRBJ1-1|-
CASSAQGGNTEAFF
TGCGCCAGCAGCGCTCAAGGAGGTAACACTGAAGCTTTCTTT
>-|13|TRBV30|TRBJ1-5|TRBD1
CAWRRDSNQPQHF
TGTGCCTGGAGACGGGACAGTAATCAGCCCCAGCATTTT
>-|17|TRBV14|TRBJ2-1|-
CASSQDIKAGLWDEQFF
TGTGCCAGCAGCCAAGATATCAAGGCGGGGCTGTGGGATGAGCAGTTCTTC
>-|15|TRBV7-3|TRBJ1-1|-
CASSPTDSSNTEAFF
TGTGCCAGCAGCCCGACGGACAGTTCGAACACTGAAGCTTTCTTT
>once|15|TRBV3-1/TRBV3-2|TRBJ1-5|-
CASSPQAFSNQPQHF
TGTGCCAGCAGCCCACAGGCCTTTAGCAATCAGCCCCAGCATTTT
>once|17|TRBV9|TRBJ2-5|TRBD2
CASSVSGRAGGQETQYF
TGTGCCAGCAGCGTTAGCGGGAGGGCCGGTGGACAAGAGACCCAGTACTTC
>-|13|TRBV19|TRBJ1-5|TRBD1
CASRFDRDQPQHF
TGTGCCAGTAGGTTCGACAGGGATCAGCCCCAGCATTTT
>once|13|TRBV5-1|TRBJ1-2|-
CASSLAPEGGYTF
TGCGCCAGCAGCTTGGCCCCGGAGGGTGGCTACACCTTC
>-|13|TRBV19|TRBJ1-2|-
CASSIPQNYGYTF
TGTGCCAGTAGTATCCCCCAGAACTATGGCTACACCTTC
>-|13|TRBV30|TRBJ1-1|-
CAWSLEGGTEAFF
TGTGCCTGGAGTTTGGAGGGCGGCACTGAAGCTTTCTTT
>-|17|TRBV4-1|TRBJ2-5|TRBD2
CASSLGTSGGERETQYF
TGCGCCAGCAGCCTCGGGACTAGCGGGGGGGAGAGAGAGACCCAGTACTTC
>-|16|TRBV2|TRBJ2-3|TRBD2
CASSSTTSGKTDTQYF
TGTGCCAGCAGTTCCACCACTAGCGGGAAAACAGATACGCAGTATTTT
>-|15|TRBV9|TRBJ1-6|TRBD1
CASSLHDRANSPLHF
TGTGCCAGCAGCCTTCACGACAGGGCCAATTCACCCCTCCACTTT
>-|15|TRBV18|TRBJ2-4|-
CASSATQEGRDIQYF
TGTGCCAGCTCAGCAACACAGGAGGGTCGGGACATTCAGTACTTC
>-|15|TRBV11-2|TRBJ2-2|TRBD2
CASSLAASGTGELFF
TGTGCCAGCAGCTTAGCTGCTAGCGGAACCGGGGAGCTGTTTTTT
>-|14|TRBV19|TRBJ2-2|-
CASSLVGDTGELFF
TGTGCCAGTAGCTTAGTCGGGGACACCGGGGAGCTGTTTTTT
>-|17|TRBV27|TRBJ1-3|TRBD1
CASSSTTGTGGRNTIYF
TGTGCCAGCAGCTCAACCACTGGGACAGGGGGTCGAAACACCATATATTTT
>-|17|TRBV4-2|TRBJ1-3|-
CASSQEAGSHSGNTIYF
TGTGCCAGCAGCCAAGAAGCAGGCTCCCACTCTGGAAACACCATATATTTT
>-|14|TRBV7-9|TRBJ1-2|-
CASTPGGGNYGYTF
TGTGCCAGCACCCCTGGGGGCGGGAACTATGGCTACACCTTC
>-|16|TRBV28|TRBJ2-1|TRBD2
CASSFLAGGKNNEQFF
TGTGCCAGCAGTTTCCTAGCGGGAGGGAAGAACAATGAGCAGTTCTTC
>-|15|TRBV9|TRBJ1-4|-
CASSVRDNSNEKLFF
TGTGCCAGCAGCGTCAGGGACAACTCTAATGAAAAACTGTTTTTT
>-|16|TRBV23-1|TRBJ2-7|TRBD1
CASSQNRDRAFYEQYF
TGCGCCAGCAGTCAAAATCGGGACAGGGCCTTCTACGAGCAGTACTTC
>-|12|TRBV28|TRBJ1-2|-
CARGWGIKGYTF
TGTGCCAGGGGATGGGGCATTAAGGGCTACACCTTC
>-|14|TRBV11-2|TRBJ2-7|TRBD1
CASSTRTGDIEQYF
TGTGCCAGCAGCACAAGGACAGGGGATATAGAGCAGTACTTC
>-|13|TRBV3-1/TRBV3-2|TRBJ1-1|-
CASSQGHYTEAFF
TGTGCCAGCAGCCAGGGACACTACACTGAAGCTTTCTTT
>-|14|TRBV5-1|TRBJ2-7|-
CASSFTGGSYEQYF
TGCGCCAGCAGCTTTACCGGAGGGAGCTACGAGCAGTACTTC
>-|17|TRBV7-8|TRBJ2-4|TRBD1
CASSFRTGVLAKNIQYF
TGTGCCAGCAGCTTCCGAACAGGGGTATTAGCCAAAAACATTCAGTACTTC
>-|15|TRBV5-6|TRBJ1-6|TRBD1
CASSSRQGMNSPLHF
TGTGCCAGCAGCTCTAGACAGGGAATGAATTCTCCCCTCCACTTT
>-|14|TRBV2|TRBJ2-3|TRBD1
CASIRTGRTDTQYF
TGTGCCAGCATCCGGACAGGACGCACAGATACGCAGTATTTT
>few|14|TRBV5-5|TRBJ1-4|TRBD1
CASTLTGGGEKLFF
TGTGCCAGCACCCTGACAGGGGGCGGTGAAAAACTGTTTTTT
>-|15|TRBV27|TRBJ2-7|-
CASSFRAPQGREQYF
TGTGCCAGCAGTTTCCGGGCCCCTCAGGGCAGGGAGCAGTACTTC
>-|17|TRBV14|TRBJ2-1|TRBD2
CASSLGASGAQRGEQFF
TGTGCCAGCAGCCTGGGAGCTAGCGGGGCTCAAAGGGGTGAGCAGTTCTTC
>-|15|TRBV3-1/TRBV3-2|TRBJ2-1|-
CASSQDPSGVNEQFF
TGTGCCAGCAGCCAAGATCCTTCGGGAGTGAATGAGCAGTTCTTC
>-|15|TRBV6-5|TRBJ2-4|-
CASGAADQGNNIQYF
TGTGCCAGCGGGGCGGCAGATCAAGGGAACAACATTCAGTACTTC
>-|13|TRBV12-3/TRBV12-4|TRBJ1-1|-
CASSLQENTEAFF
TGTGCCAGCAGTTTACAGGAGAACACTGAAGCTTTCTTT
>-|13|TRBV12-3/TRBV12-4|TRBJ1-5|-
CASSRKGDQPQHF
TGTGCCAGCAGCCGGAAAGGGGATCAGCCCCAGCATTTT
>-|14|TRBV6-5|TRBJ1-2|-
CASSNDGQIYGYTF
TGTGCCAGCAGTAACGACGGACAAATCTATGGCTACACCTTC